This TCR beta chain came from a study of OX40 agonist ivuxolimab in advanced cancers. Germline V gene sequence: CDR1 GTSNPN, CDR2 SVGIG (reference sequence). Between the trimmed V and J ends, which lost 2 bases and 2 bases, there was a span of 7 bases. CDR3 length: 14 amino acids. Profiled with immunoSEQ multiplex PCR; TCRdb holds only in-frame clones, not every one. This sample has 18,000 or so clones, with roughly 72% found just once. This receptor was obtained from an adult with an advanced solid tumor such as melanoma, head and neck, liver or kidney cancer. Source: CD4+ or CD8+ T cells sorted from blood, taken in a trial of the OX40 agonist ivuxolimab. The rearrangement uses TRBV30 and TRBJ2-6; D may be TRBD1 (5 bases). CDR3 in amino acids: CAWSKGAGANVLTF. The CDR3 DNA follows: TGTGCCTGGAGTAAAGGGGCTGGGGCCAACGTCCTGACTTTC. Full variable domain (rest looked up from reference TRBV30 and TRBJ2-6): SQTIHQWPATLVQPVGSPLSLECTVEGTSNPNLYWYRQAAGRGLQLLFYSVGIGQISSEVPQNLSASRPQDRQFILSSKKLLLSDSGFYLCAWSKGAGANVLTFGAGSRLTVL.